The 32 T cell receptor beta chains presented below share a single source sample, sequenced in a study of blood T cell repertoires in COVID-19. Libraries were prepared by immunoSEQ multiplex PCR; TCRdb keeps only in-frame clonotypes and omits some of them. Among 90,000 to 100,000 clones, less than 85% were seen once, and the ten largest hold about 18%. Sequenced material: peripheral blood. These receptors were obtained from a woman in her sixties or seventies with acute or convalescent COVID-19.

The rearrangement uses TRBV5-5 and TRBJ1-2, with 7 bases fitting TRBD1. Per the germline V gene, CDR1 is SGHKS and CDR2 is YYEKEE (reference sequence). V was pared by 4 bases and J by 5 bases, with 8 bases of the junction left unmatched. CDR3 length equals 14 residues. The CDR3 DNA reads as TGTGCCAGCAGCCCAGATGGGACAGAATATGGCTACACCTTC. It codes for CASSPDGTEYGYTF.

This clone was picked up one time. The genes are TRBV9 and TRBJ1-6, with D unclear. The germline gives CDR1 SGDLS, CDR2 YYNGEE. This CDR3 has 14 residues. Trimming took 0 bases from V and 8 from J, leaving 9 bases between them. The CDR3 coding sequence is TGTGCCAGCAGCGTAGGAGGAATCCATTCACCCCTCCACTTT. It is translated as CASSVGGIHSPLHF.

This clone showed up just a few times. V is TRBV3-1 (or the pseudogene TRBV3-2) and J is TRBJ2-3; D is perhaps TRBD1 (5 bases). With 7 bases removed from V and 5 bases from J, the gap between germline ends came to 13 bases. Germline loops: CDR1 LGHDT, CDR2 YNNKEL (reference sequence). The CDR3 sequence is 13 residues long. The CDR3 DNA reads as TGTGCCAGCAAAGGGGCAGGAAAAGATACGCAGTATTTT. This gives the protein CASKGAGKDTQYF.

This clone came up once. The genes are TRBV27 and TRBJ1-5, with TRBD1 matching 9 bases. V dropped 8 bases and J dropped 4; count of bases not matched to a gene: 9. The CDR3 runs to 15 residues. Germline CDR1 is MNHEY and CDR2 is SMNVEV (reference sequence). The CDR3 DNA is TGTGCCAGCCGCAACAGGGGGCTTGGGAATCAGCCCCAGCATTTT. It translates to CASRNRGLGNQPQHF.

The gene calls are TRBV19 and TRBJ1-6, with TRBD1 identical over 7 bases. This CDR3 spans 13 amino acids. V lost 9 bases to trimming and J lost 3 bases; unmatched junction nucleotides: 2. CDR1 LNHDA and CDR2 SQIVND come from the germline V gene (reference sequence). CDR3 amino acids: CASRDSYNSPLHF. The CDR3 DNA follows: TGTGCCAGCCGGGACAGCTATAATTCACCCCTCCACTTT.

V gene TRBV4-3 combines with J gene TRBJ1-1, with 7 positions matching TRBD1. Germline trimming cut 0 bases from V and 5 bases from J; bases unmatched to any gene: 12. This CDR3 region has 17 residues. Germline loops: CDR1 LGHNA, CDR2 YSLEER. This CDR3 reads CASSQDSGDRAGTEAFF. DNA of the CDR3: TGCGCCAGCAGCCAAGATTCGGGCGACAGGGCGGGAACTGAAGCTTTCTTT.

The chain recombines TRBV19 with TRBJ2-1; no firm D call. This CDR3 is built from 14 residues. Per germline, CDR1 LNHDA and CDR2 SQIVND (reference sequence). The germline V and J ends were trimmed by 8 bases and 0 bases, with 11 bases remaining between them. The DNA of the CDR3 is TGTGCCAGTGGAAGCCCTAGCTCCTACAATGAGCAGTTCTTC. Translated: CASGSPSSYNEQFF.

The V and J genes are TRBV5-4 and TRBJ1-2; D gene ambiguous. The CDR3 runs 15 residues. The V end lost 5 bases, the J end lost 0 bases, and 14 bases lay between the germline ends. Germline V gives CDR1 SGHNT, CDR2 YYREEE (reference sequence). In DNA form, the CDR3 reads TGTGCCAGCAGACTTCAGGCCAGCCCTAACTATGGCTACACCTTC. This translates into CASRLQASPNYGYTF.

V usage is TRBV6-2 or TRBV6-3 and J usage is TRBJ1-1; 8 nucleotides match TRBD1. Germline V gene data show CDR1 as MNHEY and CDR2 as SVGEGT. This CDR3 region has 16 residues. V dropped 6 bases and J dropped 0; count of bases not matched to a gene: 9. The CDR3 nucleotides are TGTGCCAGCAGCGGGGACAGGATGAACATGAACACTGAAGCTTTCTTT. Translation: CASSGDRMNMNTEAFF.

The table lists this clone with a few counts. The chain links TRBV7-8 to TRBJ1-3; 8 bases agree with TRBD1. The CDR3 extends over 16 amino acids. Germline CDR1 is SGHVS and CDR2 is FQNEAQ. Unmatched junction bases numbered 5, after V lost 4 bases and J lost 0 bases. The CDR3 sequence: CASSWDRSASGNTIYF. DNA of the CDR3: TGTGCCAGCAGCTGGGACAGGTCCGCCTCTGGAAACACCATATATTTT.

This sequence joins TRBV9 and TRBJ2-2; TRBD2 might be the D (7 bases). CDR1 SGDLS and CDR2 YYNGEE come from the germline V gene. The V end was cut by 4 bases, the J end by 5 bases, with 18 bases between. The length of the CDR3 is 16 residues. The CDR3 DNA reads as TGTGCCAGCAGCCCGGAGGGGGGGTCGGGGACCGGGGAGCTGTTTTTT. This codes for CASSPEGGSGTGELFF.

This chain links TRBV5-1 with TRBJ2-2; D not resolved. CDR3 length: 14 residues. V was shortened by 4 bases and J by 1 base, with 8 bases between the two germline ends. Germline V gene sequence: CDR1 SGHRS, CDR2 YFSETQ. Here the CDR3 DNA reads TGCGCCAGCAGCATTACACAGAACACCGGGGAGCTGTTTTTT. It specifies CASSITQNTGELFF.

The chain combines TRBV10-3 with TRBJ1-3, with D possibly TRBD1 on 5 matching bases. The CDR3 is 14 amino acids. The germline gives CDR1 ENHRY, CDR2 SYGVKD. The ends were cut back, 7 bases at V and 3 bases at J, with 13 bases in the middle. The CDR3 spells CAINGGMDGNTIYF. DNA of the CDR3: TGTGCCATCAACGGGGGAATGGATGGAAACACCATATATTTT.

The rearrangement uses TRBV11-3 and TRBJ2-3; 12 nucleotides align to TRBD2. Germline V gene sequence: CDR1 SGHNT, CDR2 YENEEA. The CDR3 extends over 15 amino acids. The junction had 4 bases not matched to a gene; V was cut back by 5 bases and J by 4 bases. The CDR3 region is CASSPRTSGADTQYF. In DNA, the CDR3 is TGTGCCAGCAGCCCTAGGACTAGCGGGGCAGATACGCAGTATTTT.

This clone is a singleton in its sample. The chain links TRBV3-1 (or the pseudogene TRBV3-2) to TRBJ1-2; D not certain. V dropped 2 bases and J dropped 4 bases, with 11 bases sitting between them. Per germline, CDR1 LGHDT and CDR2 YNNKEL (reference sequence). This CDR3 comprises 14 residues. The CDR3 region has the DNA TGTGCCAGCAGCCAAAGGAGGGAATCCTATGGCTACACCTTC. The encoded protein is CASSQRRESYGYTF.

This chain links TRBV5-1 with TRBJ1-3; 8 bases fit TRBD1. CDR1 SGHRS and CDR2 YFSETQ come from the germline V gene. V was pared by 4 bases and J by 2 bases, with 8 bases of the junction left unmatched. This CDR3 has 16 amino acids. This CDR3 is CASSIRTGGTGNTIYF. Written as DNA, the CDR3 is TGCGCCAGCAGCATAAGAACAGGGGGGACTGGAAACACCATATATTTT.

This chain uses TRBV7-3 with TRBJ1-1, with D possibly TRBD1 on 6 matching bases. This CDR3 comprises 14 residues. V lost 3 bases and J 3 bases, leaving 11 bases between the germline ends. The V gene's germline CDR1 is SGHTA and CDR2 FQGTGA. CDR3 region: CASSLEGGDTEAFF. CDR3 DNA: TGTGCCAGCAGCTTGGAAGGGGGGGACACTGAAGCTTTCTTT. Using reference TRBV7-3 and TRBJ1-1 for the parts outside the CDR3, the full variable domain is GAGVSQTPSNKVTEKGKYVELRCDPISGHTALYWYRQSLGQGPEFLIYFQGTGAADDSGLPNDRFFAVRPEGSVSTLKIQRTERGDSAVYLCASSLEGGDTEAFFGQGTRLTVV.

The chain joins TRBV2 to TRBJ2-7, with 8 nucleotides matching TRBD1. Trimming cost V 7 bases and J 0 bases; bases outside gene matches: 11. This CDR3 is 16 amino acids long. CDR1 and CDR2 from the germline V gene are SNHLY and FYNNEI. The CDR3, as DNA: TGTGCCAGCATGGCTAGTCTCGGACAGGGCTCCTACGAGCAGTACTTC. Translating it yields CASMASLGQGSYEQYF.

The chain couples TRBV6-2 or TRBV6-3 to TRBJ1-5; 7 bases match TRBD1. Trimming took 2 bases from V and 5 from J; bases not matched to a gene: 3. The CDR3 extends over 14 amino acids. Looked up from germline, CDR1 is MNHEY and CDR2 is SVGEGT. The CDR3 loop reads CASSYPDRDQPQHF. In DNA, the CDR3 is TGTGCCAGCAGTTACCCCGACAGGGATCAGCCCCAGCATTTT.

This clone was seen only once. The chain recombines TRBV7-9 with TRBJ1-1; D is undetermined. Germline V gene sequence: CDR1 SEHNR, CDR2 FQNEAQ (reference sequence). This CDR3 has 14 residues. The V end lost 0 bases, the J end lost 7 bases, and 12 bases lay between the germline ends. The CDR3 coding sequence is TGTGCCAGCAGCTTAGCGGCCGGGTATTTTGAAGCTTTCTTT. Translated: CASSLAAGYFEAFF.

Note on this clone: Other DNA sequences in this specimen translate into the identical CDR3. The chain has TRBV3-1 (or the pseudogene TRBV3-2) and TRBJ1-2; TRBD1 agrees at 8 bases. CDR1 is LGHDT and CDR2 is YNNKEL in the germline V gene (reference sequence). V shed 3 bases, J shed 8 bases, and the junction held 5 bases outside the gene matches. The CDR3 is 13 amino acids. The CDR3 DNA follows: TGTGCCAGCAGCCAGGACAGGGTGGGAGGCTACACCTTC. This sequence encodes CASSQDRVGGYTF.

The V and J genes are TRBV7-2 and TRBJ2-2; 9 nucleotides align to TRBD2. V shed 1 base and J 5 bases; nucleotides not matched to a gene: 8. Germline V gene lookup returns CDR1 SGHTA and CDR2 FQGNSA. The CDR3 spans 17 residues. CDR3 DNA: TGTGCCAGCAGCTTAGATCGCGGGGGGGCAGGAACCGGGGAGCTGTTTTTT. This codes for CASSLDRGGAGTGELFF.

The CDR3 loop reads CATNNGGLTDTQYF. CDR3 coding DNA: TGTGCCACCAACAACGGGGGATTAACAGATACGCAGTATTTT. The chain recombines TRBV7-2 with TRBJ2-3; weak D call: TRBD2 (6 bases). With 10 bases removed from V and 3 bases from J, the gap between germline ends came to 17 bases. The CDR3 length is 14 residues. The germline CDR1 and CDR2 sequences are SGHTA and FQGNSA.

This chain uses TRBV4-2 with TRBJ2-1; 10 bases align to TRBD2. The CDR3 length is 16 residues. The germline V gene has CDR1 LGHNA and CDR2 YNFKEQ. J was trimmed by 9 bases and V by 4 bases; bases with no gene match: 12. The CDR3 bases are TGTGCCAGCAGCCTTGCAGCGGGGGGGCGGGGAGGTGAGCAGTTCTTC. It translates to CASSLAAGGRGGEQFF.

For this clone: This specimen includes other DNA sequences encoding the same CDR3. The chain links TRBV2 to TRBJ1-6; no firm D call. There are 14 residues in the CDR3. V was cut by 0 bases and J by 4 bases, with 4 bases left in between. Germline V gene data show CDR1 as SNHLY and CDR2 as FYNNEI. This CDR3 reads CASSEARYNSPLHF. The CDR3 nucleotides read TGTGCCAGCAGTGAAGCCCGTTATAATTCACCCCTCCACTTT.

J is TRBJ1-6 and V is TRBV27; TRBD1 matches 9 bases. Trimming took 4 bases from V and 5 from J; bases not matched to a gene: 3. Per the germline V gene, CDR1 is MNHEY and CDR2 is SMNVEV (reference sequence). The CDR3 is 15 residues long. The chain's CDR3 is CASSWDRANNSPLHF. Written as DNA, the CDR3 is TGTGCCAGCAGTTGGGACAGGGCCAATAATTCACCCCTCCACTTT.

The V gene is TRBV12-3 or TRBV12-4, the J gene TRBJ1-2; the D gene is possibly TRBD1 (6 bases). V was pared by 5 bases and J by 6 bases, with 13 bases between. This CDR3 has 13 amino acids. CDR3 DNA: TGTGCCAGCAGTAAGACAGGTGCCCATGGCTACACCTTC. Protein: CASSKTGAHGYTF.

The chain uses TRBV28 and TRBJ2-3; unclear D gene. V dropped 4 bases and J dropped 4 bases, with 12 bases sitting between them. The CDR3 length is 14 residues. Germline V gene data show CDR1 as MDHEN and CDR2 as SYDVKM. CDR3 DNA: TGTGCCAGCAGTTCCCTATTAAATTCAGATACGCAGTATTTT. It specifies CASSSLLNSDTQYF.

This clone was seen only once. The CDR3 DNA sequence: TGTGCCAGCAGTTTATCTCCAGGGTTAAGCTCCTACGAGCAGTACTTC. It specifies CASSLSPGLSSYEQYF. The chain has TRBV27 and TRBJ2-7; weak D call: TRBD1 (5 bases). In germline, CDR1 is MNHEY, CDR2 SMNVEV (reference sequence). With 0 bases removed from V and 0 bases from J, the gap between germline ends came to 12 bases. The CDR3 extends over 16 amino acids.

This chain links TRBV9 with TRBJ1-6; 8 bases are shared with TRBD1. This CDR3 is 16 amino acids long. In germline, CDR1 is SGDLS, CDR2 YYNGEE. J was trimmed by 10 bases and V by 4 bases; bases with no gene match: 13. CDR3 loop: CASSPRQGFLLSPLHF. The CDR3 DNA reads TGTGCCAGCAGCCCAAGACAGGGGTTTTTGTTGTCACCCCTCCACTTT.

This clone was seen just once. This chain connects TRBV11-1 to TRBJ2-3; 9 bases are shared with TRBD2. The CDR3 length is 16 residues. The germline gives CDR1 SGHAT, CDR2 FQDESV (reference sequence). V shed 1 base, J shed 6 bases, and the junction held 8 bases outside the gene matches. CDR3 sequence (DNA): TGTGCCAGCAGCTTAGAAGGGCGGGGGGGCCAGGATACGCAGTATTTT. As protein: CASSLEGRGGQDTQYF.

J is TRBJ1-2 and V is TRBV2, with D possibly TRBD1 on 6 matching bases. There are 14 residues in the CDR3. V gave up 7 bases and J gave up 5 bases, with 17 bases separating them. Germline V lookup: CDR1 SNHLY, CDR2 FYNNEI. The CDR3 here is CASITGQSSYGYTF. CDR3 DNA: TGTGCCAGCATTACTGGACAGTCGTCTTATGGCTACACCTTC.